The 21 T cell receptor beta chains presented below share a single source sample, sequenced in a study of blood T cell repertoires in COVID-19. Produced via immunoSEQ multiplex PCR; TCRdb's table is partial and in-frame only. Here the sample spans tens of thousands of clones, approximately 80% being singletons. The sequenced sample consisted of peripheral blood. Every receptor here comes from an older woman with acute or convalescent COVID-19.

The chain uses TRBV30 and TRBJ1-3; 7 bases line up with TRBD1. After removal of 4 bases from V and 4 bases from J, the junction contained 10 bases not matched to a gene. The germline V gene has CDR1 GTSNPN and CDR2 SVGIG (reference sequence). The CDR3 covers 15 residues. The CDR3 region is CAWILGQSGGNTIYF. DNA of the CDR3: TGTGCCTGGATTCTGGGACAGTCCGGAGGAAACACCATATATTTT. Looking up the rest from reference TRBV30 and TRBJ1-3 gives the full variable domain: SQTIHQWPATLVQPVGSPLSLECTVEGTSNPNLYWYRQAAGRGLQLLFYSVGIGQISSEVPQNLSASRPQDRQFILSSKKLLLSDSGFYLCAWILGQSGGNTIYFGEGSWLTVV.

The chain uses TRBV24-1 and TRBJ2-3; 10 bases are a match to TRBD2. The ends lost 2 bases at V and 0 bases at J; junction bases unmatched: 7. This CDR3 spans 18 amino acids. Germline V gene sequence: CDR1 KGHDR, CDR2 SFDVKD. The CDR3 here is CATSDYGTSVLSTDTQYF. The CDR3 coding sequence is TGTGCCACCAGTGATTACGGGACTAGCGTCCTTAGCACAGATACGCAGTATTTT.

The rearrangement joins TRBV5-4 to TRBJ1-1; tentative D call: TRBD1 (5 bases). Trimming took off 6 bases at V and 5 bases at J, with 17 bases between the two ends. The germline CDR1 and CDR2 sequences are SGHNT and YYREEE (reference sequence). This CDR3 has 14 residues. The CDR3 sequence: CASTRTGGGTEAFF. For the CDR3, the DNA is TGTGCCAGCACTCGAACAGGCGGGGGGACTGAAGCTTTCTTT.

The CDR3 DNA follows: TGTGCCATCAGTAAGACAGGGGGGGATACGCAGTATTTT. This gives the protein CAISKTGGDTQYF. The V and J genes are TRBV10-3 and TRBJ2-3, with 9 bases identical to TRBD1. From germline, CDR1 is ENHRY and CDR2 SYGVKD. The V segment lost 5 bases and the J segment 6 bases; nucleotides outside the gene matches: 3. CDR3 size: 13 residues.

This clone was recorded once. The chain combines TRBV30 with TRBJ2-5; TRBD1 might be the D (5 bases). The V end was cut by 1 base, the J end by 7 bases, with 13 bases between. Germline CDR1 reads GTSNPN; CDR2 reads SVGIG (reference sequence). This CDR3 region has 13 residues. CDR3 residues: CAWSAPPGWTQYF. DNA of the CDR3: TGTGCCTGGAGTGCACCTCCAGGGTGGACCCAGTACTTC.

This clone was picked up a small number of times. The chain carries TRBV19 and TRBJ1-2, with TRBD1 identical over 10 bases. CDR3 length: 14 residues. Trimming cost V 3 bases and J 3 bases; bases outside gene matches: 1. Germline loops: CDR1 LNHDA, CDR2 SQIVND (reference sequence). The CDR3 sequence is CASSMDRGYYGYTF. The CDR3 DNA sequence: TGTGCCAGTAGTATGGACAGGGGGTACTATGGCTACACCTTC.

The V call is TRBV23-1, the J call TRBJ2-7, with D possibly being TRBD2 (6 bases). TRBV23-1 is an open reading frame, and its role is uncertain. V lost 1 base and J lost 9, with 13 bases in between. CDR3 length: 13 residues. CDR3 residues: CASSQCHRRGQYV. The CDR3 nucleotides are TGCGCCAGCAGTCAATGTCACAGGAGGGGGCAGTACGTC.

The chain links TRBV30 to TRBJ2-7; tentative D call: TRBD2 (7 bases). CDR1 is GTSNPN, CDR2 SVGIG, per germline (reference sequence). CDR3 length equals 14 residues. Trimming shortened V by 0 bases and J by 2 bases, and 11 bases separated the two germline ends. This CDR3 reads CAWSVRGGAYEQYF. CDR3 nucleotide sequence: TGTGCCTGGAGTGTTAGGGGGGGGGCCTACGAGCAGTACTTC.

V is TRBV30 and J is TRBJ2-1, with 11 bases identical to TRBD2. Germline assignment: CDR1 GTSNPN and CDR2 SVGIG (reference sequence). The CDR3 runs to 15 residues. V lost 0 bases, J lost 8 bases, and 6 bases stayed unmatched. The CDR3 nucleotides read TGTGCCTGGAGTGTACGACTAGCGGGGAAGTATGAGCAGTTCTTC. Protein: CAWSVRLAGKYEQFF.

This rearrangement joins TRBV5-1 to TRBJ2-2; no definite D call. V was trimmed by 1 base and J by 0 bases, leaving 7 bases between them. The CDR3 length is 15 residues. In germline, CDR1 is SGHRS, CDR2 YFSETQ. The CDR3 loop is CASSLTDANTGELFF. CDR3 nucleotides: TGCGCCAGCAGCTTGACAGATGCGAACACCGGGGAGCTGTTTTTT.

This clone was detected a few times. J is TRBJ1-2 and V is TRBV28; TRBD1 matches at 7 bases. The germline CDR1 and CDR2 sequences are MDHEN and SYDVKM. Trimming removed 4 bases from V and 8 bases from J; junction bases left unmatched: 4. The CDR3 is made up of 12 amino acids. The CDR3 DNA reads as TGTGCCAGCAGTTCGACAGGGTGGGGCTACACCTTC. As protein: CASSSTGWGYTF.

This clone was seen once. This chain connects TRBV7-8 to TRBJ1-2; 7 bases map to TRBD1. Germline CDR1 reads SGHVS; CDR2 reads FQNEAQ. The CDR3 has 14 amino acids. V shed 5 bases and J 4 bases; nucleotides not matched to a gene: 7. The CDR3 sequence: CASSQTDRSYGYTF. DNA of the CDR3: TGTGCCAGCAGCCAAACGGACAGGTCCTATGGCTACACCTTC.

The V gene is TRBV6-4, the J gene TRBJ2-1; 8 nucleotides line up with TRBD1. The CDR3 spans 14 residues. Germline CDR1 and CDR2: MRHNA and SNTAGT. The J segment lost 5 bases and the V segment lost 4 bases, leaving 4 bases of the junction unmatched. In DNA form, the CDR3 reads TGTGCCAGCAGTGTAGGGACAGGTCACAATGAGCAGTTCTTC. Amino acids: CASSVGTGHNEQFF.

This clone has more than one count but fewer than ten. V is TRBV9 and J is TRBJ2-3, with TRBD2 matching 10 bases. Germline CDR1 and CDR2: SGDLS and YYNGEE. The CDR3 contains 16 residues. Trimming took 0 bases from V and 2 from J; bases not matched to a gene: 3. The CDR3 nucleotides are TGTGCCAGCAGCGTAGGAGCGGGGGGGCCCACAGATACGCAGTATTTT. The encoded protein is CASSVGAGGPTDTQYF.

This clone was counted between two and nine times. The chain is built from TRBV5-5 and TRBJ1-2; 7 nucleotides line up with TRBD1. The CDR3 length is 13 residues. J was trimmed by 6 bases and V by 2 bases; bases with no gene match: 4. Germline V gives CDR1 SGHKS, CDR2 YYEKEE (reference sequence). The CDR3: CASSLTGENGYTF. DNA for the CDR3: TGTGCCAGCAGCTTAACAGGGGAGAATGGCTACACCTTC.

The CDR3 coding sequence is TGTGCCAGCAGTCGGACAGTGCTTAATGAAAAACTGTTTTTT. Residues: CASSRTVLNEKLFF. The chain couples TRBV6-5 to TRBJ1-4; D is perhaps TRBD1 (6 bases). CDR1 is MNHEY, CDR2 SVGAGI, per germline. V gave up 5 bases and J gave up 4 bases, with 11 bases separating them. This CDR3 is built from 14 residues.

This sequence joins TRBV9 and TRBJ1-1, with D unresolved. V lost 1 base to trimming and J lost 1 base, with 5 bases between them. This CDR3 region has 13 residues. CDR1 is SGDLS and CDR2 is YYNGEE in the germline V gene. The CDR3 bases are TGTGCCAGCAGCGTACAAGCGAACACTGAAGCTTTCTTT. Translated, it gives CASSVQANTEAFF.

This clone was counted between two and nine times. The genes are TRBV9 and TRBJ1-3; perhaps TRBD1 as D (6 bases). Deletions cut 2 bases from V and 0 bases from J, with 15 bases between. The CDR3 covers 17 residues. The germline V gene has CDR1 SGDLS and CDR2 YYNGEE. The CDR3 DNA reads TGTGCCAGCAGCGTGGGGGCAGCTTCTTCCTCTGGAAACACCATATATTTT. This codes for CASSVGAASSSGNTIYF.

This chain connects TRBV4-1 to TRBJ2-7; D gene unclear. CDR3 size: 16 residues. CDR1 and CDR2 from the germline V gene are MGHRA and YSYEKL. V was cut by 0 bases and J by 7 bases, with 19 bases left in between. The CDR3 loop reads CASSQERQVIYGEQYV. Written as DNA, the CDR3 is TGCGCCAGCAGCCAAGAACGGCAGGTGATCTACGGAGAGCAGTACGTC.

The chain links TRBV10-3 to TRBJ2-3; TRBD1 matches 10 bases. The CDR3 runs to 17 residues. V lost 2 bases, J lost 1 base, and 6 bases stayed unmatched. The germline gives CDR1 ENHRY, CDR2 SYGVKD. The CDR3 DNA follows: TGTGCCATCAGTGAGACTGGCGGGACAGGGGGCACAGATACGCAGTATTTT. Translating it yields CAISETGGTGGTDTQYF.

This chain joins TRBV5-3 and TRBJ1-5; 9 bases fit TRBD1. TRBV5-3 qualifies as an ORF whose function is uncertain. V shed 1 base, J shed 6 bases, and the junction held 14 bases outside the gene matches. The length of the CDR3 is 18 residues. In DNA, the CDR3 is TGTGCCAGAAGCTTGCAAACCACAGGGGGCAGGGATGGTCAGCCCCAGCATTTT. Its protein product is CARSLQTTGGRDGQPQHF.